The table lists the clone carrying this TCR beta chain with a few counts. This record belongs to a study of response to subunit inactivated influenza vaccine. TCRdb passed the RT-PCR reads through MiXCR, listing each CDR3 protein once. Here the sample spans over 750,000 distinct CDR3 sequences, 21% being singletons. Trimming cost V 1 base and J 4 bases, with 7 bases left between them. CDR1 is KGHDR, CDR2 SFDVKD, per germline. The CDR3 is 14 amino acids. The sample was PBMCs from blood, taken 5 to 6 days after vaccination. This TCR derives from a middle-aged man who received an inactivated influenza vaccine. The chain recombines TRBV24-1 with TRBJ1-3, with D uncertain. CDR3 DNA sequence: TGTGCCACCAGTGATTTAACAGAAGGAAACACCATATATTTT. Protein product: CATSDLTEGNTIYF.